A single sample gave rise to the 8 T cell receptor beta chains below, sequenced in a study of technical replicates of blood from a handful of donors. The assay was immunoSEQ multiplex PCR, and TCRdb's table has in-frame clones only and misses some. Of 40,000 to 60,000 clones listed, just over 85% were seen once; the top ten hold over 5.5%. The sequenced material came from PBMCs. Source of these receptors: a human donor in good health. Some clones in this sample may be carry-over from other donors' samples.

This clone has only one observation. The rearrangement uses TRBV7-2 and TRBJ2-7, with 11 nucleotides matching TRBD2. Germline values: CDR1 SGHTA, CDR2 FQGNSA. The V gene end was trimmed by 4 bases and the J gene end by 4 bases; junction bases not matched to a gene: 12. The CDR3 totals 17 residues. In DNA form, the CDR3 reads TGTGCCAGCAGCTCACTTCGACCGGGACTAGCGGTGTACGAGCAGTACTTC. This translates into CASSSLRPGLAVYEQYF.

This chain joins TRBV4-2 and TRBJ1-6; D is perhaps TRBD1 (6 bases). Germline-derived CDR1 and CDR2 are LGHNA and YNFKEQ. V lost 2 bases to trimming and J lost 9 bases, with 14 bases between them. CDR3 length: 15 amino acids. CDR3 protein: CASSQLDLRGSPLHF. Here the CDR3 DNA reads TGTGCCAGCAGCCAATTGGACCTCAGGGGTTCACCCCTCCACTTT.

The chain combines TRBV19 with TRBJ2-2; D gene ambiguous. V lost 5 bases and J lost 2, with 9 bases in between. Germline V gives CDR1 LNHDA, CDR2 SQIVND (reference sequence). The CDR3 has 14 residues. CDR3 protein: CASSLKINTGELFF. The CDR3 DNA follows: TGTGCCAGTAGTCTAAAAATAAACACCGGGGAGCTGTTTTTT. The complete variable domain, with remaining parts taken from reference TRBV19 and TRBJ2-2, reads DGGITQSPKYLFRKEGQNVTLSCEQNLNHDAMYWYRQDPGQGLRLIYYSQIVNDFQKGDIAEGYSVSREKKESFPLTVTSAQKNPTAFYLCASSLKINTGELFFGEGSRLTVL.

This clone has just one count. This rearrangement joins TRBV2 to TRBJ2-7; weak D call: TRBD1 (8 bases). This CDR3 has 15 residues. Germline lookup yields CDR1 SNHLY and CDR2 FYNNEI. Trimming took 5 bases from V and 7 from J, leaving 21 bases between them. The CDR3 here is CASSSRTGGGGEQYF. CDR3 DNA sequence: TGTGCCAGCAGTTCAAGAACAGGGGGGGGTGGAGAGCAGTACTTC.

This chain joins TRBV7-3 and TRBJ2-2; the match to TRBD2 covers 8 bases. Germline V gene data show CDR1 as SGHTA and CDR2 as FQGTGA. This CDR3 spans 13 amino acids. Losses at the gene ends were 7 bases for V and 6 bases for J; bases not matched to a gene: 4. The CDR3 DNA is TGTGCCAGCAACGACGGGGGGGCCGGGGAGCTGTTTTTT. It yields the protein CASNDGGAGELFF.

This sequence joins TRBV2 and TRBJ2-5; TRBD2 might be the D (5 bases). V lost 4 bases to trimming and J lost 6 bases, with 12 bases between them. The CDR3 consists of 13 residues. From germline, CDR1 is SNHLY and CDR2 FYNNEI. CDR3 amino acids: CASSVGLTQTQYF. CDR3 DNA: TGTGCCAGCAGTGTCGGACTGACCCAGACCCAGTACTTC.

This CDR3 is CASSKDTRFYEQYF. The CDR3 DNA is TGTGCCAGCAGTAAAGACACCCGATTTTACGAGCAGTACTTC. The J gene is TRBJ2-7, the V gene TRBV6-4; D uncertain. This CDR3 has 14 amino acids. From germline, CDR1 is MRHNA and CDR2 SNTAGT. V was shortened by 5 bases and J by 4 bases, with 15 bases between the two germline ends.

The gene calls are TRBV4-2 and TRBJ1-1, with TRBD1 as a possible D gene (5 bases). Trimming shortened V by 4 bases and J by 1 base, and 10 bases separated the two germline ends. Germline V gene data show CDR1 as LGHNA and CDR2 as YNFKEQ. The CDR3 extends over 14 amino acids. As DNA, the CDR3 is TGTGCCAGCAGCCCCCCCACAGGGAACACTGAAGCTTTCTTT. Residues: CASSPPTGNTEAFF.